A selection of T cell receptor beta chains follows, all from one sample in a study of identical twins. TCRdb reprocessed the 5' RACE reads with MiXCR, giving one entry per CDR3 protein. The sample carries hundreds of thousands of distinct CDR3 sequences, around 20% recorded once. These data also featured in a second study, about T cells expressing NK-cell markers.

What was sequenced was PBMCs. The receptors shown here come from a woman in her late teens or twenties in good health. CDR3s include the opening cysteine and the closing phenylalanine or tryptophan. Fields, in order: clone size, D gene, V gene, J gene, CDR3 protein, CDR3 DNA. A D gene is named only where the DNA matches it firmly. Size tells how often a clone was seen (once, few, many) or the class of an expanded clone, and some rows leave it out.

NA	NA	TRBV12-3/TRBV12-4	TRBJ2-2	CASSTVGGELFF	TGTGCCAGCAGTACAGTCGGAGGGGAGCTGTTTTTT
many	NA	TRBV20-1	TRBJ2-1	CSARGSRDYNEQFF	TGCAGTGCTAGAGGTTCCAGGGACTACAATGAGCAGTTCTTC
many	TRBD2	TRBV5-1	TRBJ2-7	CASSLSGNYEQYF	TGCGCCAGCAGCCTTAGCGGGAACTACGAGCAGTACTTC
few	NA	TRBV12-3/TRBV12-4	TRBJ2-1	CASSLYPKTGEQFF	TGTGCCAGCAGTTTATACCCCAAAACAGGAGAGCAGTTCTTC
NA	TRBD2	TRBV6-2/TRBV6-3	TRBJ2-1	CASTKTSGREGEQFF	TGTGCCAGCACCAAAACTAGCGGGAGGGAAGGTGAGCAGTTCTTC
few	TRBD2	TRBV5-5	TRBJ2-1	CASSLELAGAIEQFF	TGTGCCAGCAGCTTGGAGCTAGCGGGAGCGATTGAGCAGTTCTTC
NA	NA	TRBV12-3/TRBV12-4	TRBJ1-6	CASSLAEGYHSPLHF	TGTGCCAGCAGTTTAGCTGAGGGGTACCATTCACCCCTCCACTTT
NA	NA	TRBV20-1	TRBJ2-7	CSASHGSYEQYF	TGCAGTGCTAGTCACGGGAGCTACGAGCAGTACTTC
NA	NA	TRBV9	TRBJ2-7	CASSEGWVRPHEQYF	TGTGCCAGCAGCGAGGGGTGGGTACGGCCCCACGAGCAGTACTTC
NA	TRBD1	TRBV20-1	TRBJ2-7	CSARLPDRGWEQYF	TGCAGTGCTCGACTTCCCGACAGGGGATGGGAACAGTACTTC
NA	NA	TRBV27	TRBJ2-2	CASSRGERIHTGELFF	TGTGCCAGCAGCCGTGGGGAGCGGATACACACCGGGGAGCTGTTTTTT
NA	TRBD2	TRBV7-9	TRBJ2-3	CASSSRTSGGTDTQYF	TGTGCCAGCAGCTCACGGACTAGCGGGGGCACAGATACGCAGTATTTT
many	NA	TRBV6-5	TRBJ2-1	CASSSGTLRDEQFF	TGTGCCAGCAGTTCCGGGACACTCAGGGATGAGCAGTTCTTC
NA	TRBD1	TRBV7-9	TRBJ1-1	CASSTHRGDDTEAFF	TGTGCCAGCAGCACCCACAGGGGAGATGACACTGAAGCTTTCTTT
few	NA	TRBV6-6	TRBJ1-6	CASSYARSPLHF	TGTGCCAGCAGTTACGCCAGATCACCCCTCCACTTT
many	TRBD1	TRBV27	TRBJ1-5	CASRPTGENQPQHF	TGTGCCAGCAGACCGACAGGGGAAAATCAGCCCCAGCATTTT
NA	TRBD2	TRBV12-3/TRBV12-4	TRBJ2-1	CACIIHLAASSYNEQFF	TGTGCCTGCATAATTCACCTAGCGGCAAGCTCCTACAATGAGCAGTTCTTC
few	TRBD2	TRBV11-2	TRBJ2-3	CASRLGLAEAHTQYF	TGTGCCAGCAGATTAGGACTAGCGGAGGCCCATACGCAGTATTTT
few	NA	TRBV15	TRBJ2-7	CATSTGEPYEQYF	TGTGCCACCAGCACAGGGGAACCCTACGAGCAGTACTTC
few	TRBD2	TRBV4-3	TRBJ2-7	CASSQSWTSHTYEQYF	TGCGCCAGCAGCCAATCGTGGACTAGCCACACCTACGAGCAGTACTTC
few	NA	TRBV11-2	TRBJ2-7	CASSLVTSSSYEQYF	TGTGCCAGCAGCTTAGTGACTTCTAGCTCCTACGAGCAGTACTTC
few	NA	TRBV5-1	TRBJ2-3	CASSLRQRTSTDTQYF	TGCGCCAGCAGCTTACGACAGAGGACTAGCACAGATACGCAGTATTTT
NA	NA	TRBV5-1	TRBJ1-5	CASSSDGPYSNQPQRF	TGCGCCAGCAGCTCGGACGGTCCGTATAGCAATCAGCCCCAGCGTTTT
few	TRBD1	TRBV7-2	TRBJ2-7	CASTLGQVEQYF	TGTGCCAGCACCCTAGGACAGGTCGAGCAGTACTTC
NA	NA	TRBV7-2	TRBJ2-7	CASSPSPTGYEQYF	TGTGCCAGCAGCCCCTCTCCAACGGGTTACGAGCAGTACTTC
NA	NA	TRBV7-9	TRBJ2-7	CASSPRLGLTYEQYF	TGTGCCAGCAGCCCTCGTTTGGGGTTAACCTACGAGCAGTACTTC
NA	TRBD1	TRBV18	TRBJ2-5	CASSDQGVLGETQYF	TGTGCCAGCTCGGATCAGGGGGTACTAGGAGAGACCCAGTACTTC
NA	TRBD1	TRBV6-5	TRBJ2-5	CASSSSTGGWAETQYF	TGTGCCAGCAGTTCCAGCACAGGGGGCTGGGCAGAGACCCAGTACTTC
many	TRBD1	TRBV29-1	TRBJ2-2	CSVGTVNTGELFF	TGCAGCGTGGGGACAGTAAACACCGGGGAGCTGTTTTTT
NA	TRBD1	TRBV20-1	TRBJ1-2	CSARVWQGADGYTF	TGCAGTGCTAGAGTTTGGCAGGGGGCGGATGGCTACACCTTC
NA	NA	TRBV6-5	TRBJ2-5	CASRKAGETQYF	TGTGCCAGCAGAAAGGCTGGGGAGACCCAGTACTTC
NA	TRBD2	TRBV7-8	TRBJ2-7	CASSAPGLAGALGAYEQYF	TGTGCCAGCAGCGCCCCGGGACTAGCGGGAGCACTGGGTGCCTACGAGCAGTACTTC
few	TRBD2	TRBV5-1	TRBJ2-3	CASSYGLDLTDTQYF	TGCGCCAGCAGCTATGGACTAGATCTAACAGATACGCAGTATTTT
few	NA	TRBV12-3/TRBV12-4	TRBJ2-3	CASSSWRADTDTQYF	TGTGCCAGCAGCTCCTGGCGGGCGGACACAGATACGCAGTATTTT
few	TRBD2	TRBV24-1	TRBJ2-1	CATSRAGGHYNEQFF	TGTGCCACCAGTCGAGCGGGAGGACACTACAATGAGCAGTTCTTC
NA	NA	TRBV12-5	TRBJ1-2	CASGLVTGLYGYTF	TGTGCTAGTGGTTTGGTCACAGGGTTATATGGCTACACCTTC
NA	TRBD1	TRBV5-1	TRBJ2-7	CASSHGTGGLEQYF	TGCGCCAGCAGCCACGGGACAGGGGGCCTCGAGCAGTACTTC
many	TRBD2	TRBV5-1	TRBJ2-7	CASSSVAGSSYEQYF	TGTGCCAGCAGTTCCGTAGCGGGGAGCTCCTACGAGCAGTACTTC
NA	TRBD1	TRBV6-2/TRBV6-3	TRBJ1-1	CASRPGQGFFYTEAFF	TGTGCCAGCAGGCCGGGACAGGGGTTTTTCTACACTGAAGCTTTCTTT
few	NA	TRBV20-1	TRBJ1-2	CSASLGRAGSGYTF	TGCAGTGCTAGCCTGGGGCGGGCCGGGTCTGGCTACACCTTC
few	NA	TRBV5-4	TRBJ2-1	CASSLGFSSYNEQFF	TGTGCCAGCAGCTTGGGGTTCTCGAGCTACAATGAGCAGTTCTTC
NA	TRBD2	TRBV6-2/TRBV6-3	TRBJ2-1	CASRSSGYSYNEQFF	TGTGCCAGCCGCTCTAGCGGGTACTCCTACAATGAGCAGTTCTTC
once	NA	TRBV27	TRBJ1-6	CASSLWRGDSPLHF	TGTGCCAGCAGTTTATGGAGGGGGGATTCACCCCTCCACTTT
few	TRBD2	TRBV5-1	TRBJ2-7	CASSLQMRDGGSSYEQYF	TGCGCCAGCAGCTTGCAGATGAGAGACGGCGGGAGCTCCTACGAGCAGTACTTC
few	NA	TRBV21-1	TRBJ1-5	CASPAGQGGPQHF	TGTGCCAGCCCTGCGGGTCAGGGTGGGCCCCAGCATTTT
few	NA	TRBV20-1	TRBJ2-3	CSAKSYNPGSDTQYF	TGCAGTGCTAAATCCTATAACCCGGGTTCGGATACGCAGTATTTT
NA	NA	TRBV4-3	TRBJ1-2	CASSQDRTAYGYTF	TGCGCCAGCAGCCAAGATCGTACTGCGTATGGCTACACCTTC
NA	NA	TRBV7-9	TRBJ2-1	CASSLARGGGNEQFF	TGTGCCAGCAGCTTAGCCCGAGGGGGGGGCAATGAGCAGTTCTTC
few	NA	TRBV12-3/TRBV12-4	TRBJ1-1	CASNQRAYEAFF	TGTGCCAGCAACCAGAGGGCCTATGAAGCTTTCTTT
few	NA	TRBV6-2/TRBV6-3	TRBJ2-1	CASTYYDEQFF	TGTGCCAGCACCTACTACGATGAGCAGTTCTTC
once	NA	TRBV4-1	TRBJ1-6	CASSQDMGVYNSPLHF	TGCGCCAGCAGCCAAGATATGGGGGTATATAATTCACCCCTCCACTTT
NA	TRBD2	TRBV27	TRBJ2-3	CASSLHLAGGPTDTQYF	TGTGCCAGCAGTCTCCACTTAGCGGGAGGCCCCACAGATACGCAGTATTTT
NA	NA	TRBV11-3	TRBJ2-7	CASSLAGEYSYEQYF	TGTGCCAGCAGCTTAGCTGGGGAATACTCCTACGAGCAGTACTTC
many	TRBD1	TRBV7-8	TRBJ2-7	CASSLSGTGVFEQYF	TGTGCCAGCAGCTTATCCGGGACAGGGGTTTTTGAGCAGTACTTC